This T cell receptor (beta chain) comes out of a study of blood T cell repertoires in COVID-19. Study information: Symptom resolution, clearance, or two negative PCRs marked the recovered donors of Cohort 3. Donors in the United States, Italy and Spain gave samples during acute or convalescent COVID-19.

V was pared by 5 bases and J by 0 bases, with 8 bases between. This CDR3 is built from 13 residues. Germline loops: CDR1 SEHNR, CDR2 FQNEAQ (reference sequence). All enrollees were roughly 18 to 95 years old and from approximately 24 US areas. Per the study methods: The authors estimated nucleated cell counts from reference gene primer amplification. Here immunoSEQ multiplex PCR was the method, and the copy in TCRdb shows in-frame clones only, minus some. D and trimming come from the DNA, and the V and J calls and clone size come from that table. The repertoire consists of more than 200,000 clones, with roughly 91% occurring once and the leading ten covering approximately 7.2%.

The sequence was obtained from a man aged 25 to 40 in a cohort exposed to, infected with or recovered from COVID-19 (not recorded which). Sequencing was carried out using PBMCs or T cells enriched from blood (not recorded which). This chain uses TRBV7-9 with TRBJ2-7, with no clear D. The CDR3 sequence is CASSPTSSYEQYF. In DNA, the CDR3 is TGTGCCAGCAGCCCGACTTCCTCCTACGAGCAGTACTTC.